The 21 T cell receptor beta chains below all came from one sample that was sequenced in a study of blood T cell repertoires in COVID-19. Measured with immunoSEQ multiplex PCR; TCRdb has only the in-frame clones, and not every one. This table has around 200,000 clones, 86% appearing once. Sequenced sample: PBMCs or T cells enriched from blood (not recorded which). The receptors originated from a woman in her twenties or thirties who had been exposed to COVID-19.

The CDR3 region is CASSGDGQVNTGELFF. CDR3 in DNA: TGTGCCAGCAGCGGGGACGGACAGGTGAACACCGGGGAGCTGTTTTTT. The chain joins TRBV9 to TRBJ2-2, with 7 bases fitting TRBD1. V gave up 3 bases and J gave up 1 base; unmatched junction bases: 6. Germline values: CDR1 SGDLS, CDR2 YYNGEE. The CDR3 is 16 residues long.

V usage is TRBV30 and J usage is TRBJ1-6; weak D call: TRBD1 (6 bases). Trimming cost V 2 bases and J 0 bases, with 11 bases left between them. Germline CDR1 and CDR2: GTSNPN and SVGIG (reference sequence). CDR3 length equals 16 residues. CDR3 sequence: CAWSQGGSSYNSPLHF. CDR3 sequence (DNA): TGTGCCTGGAGTCAAGGGGGAAGCTCCTATAATTCACCCCTCCACTTT.

The genes are TRBV7-2 and TRBJ2-3, with TRBD2 matching 8 bases. The CDR3 covers 17 residues. Trimming took 0 bases from V and 2 from J; bases not matched to a gene: 7. Germline V gene data show CDR1 as SGHTA and CDR2 as FQGNSA. This CDR3 reads CASSLAIAGLNTDTQYF. In DNA, the CDR3 is TGTGCCAGCAGCTTAGCTATAGCGGGGTTAAACACAGATACGCAGTATTTT.

The chain links TRBV5-1 to TRBJ2-5; a possible D gene is TRBD2 (5 bases). Trimming took 4 bases from V and 7 from J, leaving 14 bases between them. Germline loops: CDR1 SGHRS, CDR2 YFSETQ. CDR3 length equals 13 residues. The CDR3 sequence is CASSPFGEGTQYF. DNA of the CDR3: TGCGCCAGCAGCCCCTTCGGGGAAGGGACCCAGTACTTC.

CDR3 residues: CASSEAGGPFRPDTQYF. In DNA, the CDR3 is TGTGCCAGCAGTGAAGCGGGGGGGCCTTTCCGCCCAGATACGCAGTATTTT. The chain couples TRBV2 to TRBJ2-3; TRBD2 is a possible D gene (7 bases). Deletions cut 0 bases from V and 4 bases from J, with 17 bases between. In germline, CDR1 is SNHLY, CDR2 FYNNEI. The CDR3 has 17 amino acids.

The J gene is TRBJ1-3, the V gene TRBV11-3; D possibly corresponds to TRBD1 (5 bases). CDR1 is SGHNT, CDR2 YENEEA, per germline. This CDR3 contains 15 residues. The V and J ends lost 4 bases and 2 bases respectively, with 12 bases between them. The CDR3 is CASSSDSIPGNTIYF. The CDR3 nucleotides read TGTGCCAGCAGCTCCGACAGCATACCTGGAAACACCATATATTTT.

The chain couples TRBV27 to TRBJ1-4; unclear D gene. The germline V and J ends were trimmed by 4 bases and 7 bases, with 13 bases remaining between them. This CDR3 region has 14 residues. The germline CDR1 and CDR2 sequences are MNHEY and SMNVEV (reference sequence). The CDR3 DNA is TGTGCCAGCAGTTACCTGGGCAATGGTGAAAAACTGTTTTTT. Protein: CASSYLGNGEKLFF.

The chain links TRBV3-1 (or the pseudogene TRBV3-2) to TRBJ1-1; TRBD1 matches 8 bases. The CDR3 consists of 15 residues. The V segment lost 2 bases and the J segment 2 bases; nucleotides outside the gene matches: 4. Germline CDR1 LGHDT, CDR2 YNNKEL (reference sequence). The CDR3 region has the DNA TGTGCCAGCAGCCAACTCGGACAGGGTAACACTGAAGCTTTCTTT. Translating it yields CASSQLGQGNTEAFF.

The V gene is TRBV13, the J gene TRBJ2-2; 9 nucleotides align to TRBD1. V dropped 5 bases and J dropped 3; count of bases not matched to a gene: 7. Germline CDR1 and CDR2: PRHDT and FYEKMQ (reference sequence). The CDR3 totals 16 residues. The chain's CDR3 is CASSPTDRGDTGELFF. CDR3 nucleotides: TGTGCCAGCAGCCCGACCGACAGGGGGGACACCGGGGAGCTGTTTTTT. Full variable domain (outside the CDR3, taken from reference TRBV13 and TRBJ2-2): AAGVIQSPRHLIKEKRETATLKCYPIPRHDTVYWYQQGPGQDPQFLISFYEKMQSDKGSIPDRFSAQQFSDYHSELNMSSLELGDSALYFCASSPTDRGDTGELFFGEGSRLTVL.

The chain combines TRBV5-5 with TRBJ1-5; D unclear. Looked up from germline, CDR1 is SGHKS and CDR2 is YYEKEE (reference sequence). V dropped 0 bases and J dropped 0 bases, with 7 bases sitting between them. CDR3 length: 15 residues. The CDR3 is CASSLVADSNQPQHF. DNA of the CDR3: TGTGCCAGCAGCTTGGTGGCGGATAGCAATCAGCCCCAGCATTTT.

J is TRBJ1-6 and V is TRBV30; 9 bases are shared with TRBD1. Unmatched junction bases numbered 6, after V lost 4 bases and J lost 14 bases. CDR3 size: 12 residues. Germline CDR1 reads GTSNPN; CDR2 reads SVGIG (reference sequence). The CDR3 loop is CAWNHRGPTLHF. CDR3 bases: TGTGCCTGGAACCACAGGGGGCCAACCCTCCACTTT. Variable domain in full (rest from reference TRBV30 and TRBJ1-6): SQTIHQWPATLVQPVGSPLSLECTVEGTSNPNLYWYRQAAGRGLQLLFYSVGIGQISSEVPQNLSASRPQDRQFILSSKKLLLSDSGFYLCAWNHRGPTLHFGNGTRLTVT.

The rearrangement links TRBV3-1 (or the pseudogene TRBV3-2) to TRBJ2-4, with 7 bases identical to TRBD2. Trimming took 0 bases from V and 7 from J; bases not matched to a gene: 6. CDR1 and CDR2 from the germline V gene are LGHDT and YNNKEL (reference sequence). This CDR3 spans 15 amino acids. The CDR3 is CASSQDLVSGNIQYF. As DNA, the CDR3 is TGTGCCAGCAGCCAAGATTTGGTTAGCGGGAACATTCAGTACTTC.

This clone was detected only once. This rearrangement joins TRBV18 to TRBJ1-6; a possible D gene is TRBD1 (6 bases). Trimming removed 4 bases at V and 6 bases at J, with 16 bases between. CDR3 length: 16 amino acids. Germline CDR1 is KGHSH and CDR2 is LQKENI. CDR3 nucleotides: TGTGCCAGCTCACTACAGGGCTACGCTGGTAATTCACCCCTCCACTTT. Translating gives CASSLQGYAGNSPLHF.

The chain recombines TRBV30 with TRBJ1-2; 11 bases are shared with TRBD1. With V trimmed by 5 bases and J by 3 bases, 2 bases remained unmatched. Per germline, CDR1 GTSNPN and CDR2 SVGIG (reference sequence). This CDR3 has 13 amino acids. CDR3 region: CAWRTGGYYGYTF. The CDR3 coding sequence is TGTGCCTGGCGGACAGGGGGCTACTATGGCTACACCTTC. Based on the CDR3 plus reference TRBV30 and TRBJ1-2, the full variable domain is SQTIHQWPATLVQPVGSPLSLECTVEGTSNPNLYWYRQAAGRGLQLLFYSVGIGQISSEVPQNLSASRPQDRQFILSSKKLLLSDSGFYLCAWRTGGYYGYTFGSGTRLTVV.

This clone was detected a few times. This chain connects TRBV4-1 to TRBJ1-2, with TRBD1 matching over 10 bases. The germline V gene encodes CDR1 MGHRA and CDR2 YSYEKL. This CDR3 is 15 amino acids long. The ends lost 0 bases at V and 8 bases at J; junction bases unmatched: 6. The CDR3 here is CASSQDEDRGRGYTF. The CDR3 bases are TGCGCCAGCAGCCAAGATGAAGACAGGGGGCGAGGCTACACCTTC.

This chain links TRBV11-2 with TRBJ2-1, with a weak D call TRBD2 (6 bases). The V end was cut by 0 bases, the J end by 1 base, with 16 bases between. CDR1 and CDR2 (germline): SGHAT, FQNNGV. The CDR3 runs to 18 residues. CDR3 bases: TGTGCCAGCAGCTTAGACTCAGCGGGCCGGGGATCCTACAATGAGCAGTTCTTC. This gives the protein CASSLDSAGRGSYNEQFF.

The chain joins TRBV24-1 to TRBJ2-2; 10 nucleotides match TRBD1. The germline CDR1 and CDR2 sequences are KGHDR and SFDVKD. V shed 4 bases, J shed 7 bases, and the junction held 8 bases outside the gene matches. The CDR3 runs to 16 residues. CDR3 amino acids: CATSEPGQGTIGELFF. Written as DNA, the CDR3 is TGTGCCACCAGTGAACCGGGACAGGGGACGATCGGGGAGCTGTTTTTT.

The CDR3 sequence: CASSYSGGPGNTIYF. DNA for the CDR3: TGTGCCAGCAGTTACTCCGGGGGGCCTGGAAACACCATATATTTT. The chain combines TRBV6-5 with TRBJ1-3; TRBD1 might be the D (6 bases). The CDR3 length is 15 residues. The V gene's germline CDR1 is MNHEY and CDR2 SVGAGI. V gave up 0 bases and J gave up 2 bases, with 8 bases separating them.

The chain is built from TRBV5-8 and TRBJ1-6; D is perhaps TRBD1 (6 bases). V was trimmed by 3 bases and J by 7 bases, leaving 11 bases between them. This CDR3 is built from 14 residues. Germline loops: CDR1 SGHTS, CDR2 YDEGEE. The CDR3 bases are TGTGCCAGCAGCTCGTACAGGGACAATTCACCCCTCCACTTT. Its translation is CASSSYRDNSPLHF.

This clone was seen a single time. This chain connects TRBV18 to TRBJ1-1; 7 positions agree with TRBD1. CDR1 and CDR2 from the germline V gene are KGHSH and LQKENI. With 8 bases clipped from V and 0 bases from J, the junction kept 15 bases outside the gene matches. The CDR3 loop spans 17 amino acids. This CDR3 is CASGRDSSGEMNTEAFF. CDR3 nucleotide sequence: TGTGCCAGCGGACGGGACAGTTCAGGAGAGATGAACACTGAAGCTTTCTTT.

On this clone: Different DNA sequences within this sample yield the same CDR3. The V gene is TRBV5-1, the J gene TRBJ2-3, with 8 bases aligning to TRBD1. The CDR3 totals 15 residues. Per germline, CDR1 SGHRS and CDR2 YFSETQ. V shed 4 bases and J 4 bases; nucleotides not matched to a gene: 8. DNA for the CDR3: TGCGCCAGCAGCCTCCAGGGGGCCCGGTCAGATACGCAGTATTTT. Translating gives CASSLQGARSDTQYF. Full variable domain (missing parts from reference TRBV5-1 and TRBJ2-3): KAGVTQTPRYLIKTRGQQVTLSCSPISGHRSVSWYQQTPGQGLQFLFEYFSETQRNKGNFPGRFSGRQFSNSRSEMNVSTLELGDSALYLCASSLQGARSDTQYFGPGTRLTVL.